These 25 T cell receptor beta chains came from one sample sequenced in a study of T cell clonality in common variable immunodeficiency (dated by TCRdb to 2015 to 2017). The receptor library was made with the immunoSEQ multiplex PCR assay. The table comes from immuneACCESS by way of TCRdb, which keeps in-frame sequences with V and J called. Part of the clones is missing from these tables; in studies checked, under half for an unresolved V gene and the rest for unknown reasons. Here the sample lists 40,000 to 65,000 clones, none seen once only. About 1.8% of the sample is held by the ten biggest clonotypes. The sequenced material came from peripheral blood mononuclear cells. The origin of the receptors is a person between 18 and 75 years old in good health.

This clone was picked up many times. Read data end 3 residues before the CDR3 end; the end is taken from the germline J gene. V and J are TRBV6-1 and TRBJ1-2; TRBD1 might be the D (5 bases). CDR1 MNHNS and CDR2 SASEGT come from the germline V gene. V was clipped by 4 bases and J by 0 bases, with 12 bases between them. CDR3 size: 15 residues. The CDR3: CASSGQGFTNYGYTF. Partial CDR3 DNA: TGTGCCAGCAGTGGCCAGGGATTTACTAACTATGGC.

This clone was observed at least ten times. The read halts 3 residues ahead of the CDR3 end, with the missing end drawn from the germline J gene. The V call is TRBV20-1, the J call TRBJ2-3; 7 nucleotides line up with TRBD2. CDR3 length: 13 amino acids. CDR1 is DFQATT, CDR2 SNEGSKA, per germline (reference sequence). The CDR3 loop reads CSAGTILQETQYF. Incomplete CDR3 DNA: TGCAGTGCCGGGACTATCCTTCAAGAGACG.

With respect to this clone: The read terminates 3 residues ahead of where the CDR3 ends, so the germline J gene completes it. The chain couples TRBV5-3 to TRBJ2-7, with a weak D call TRBD2 (6 bases). TRBV5-3 is given ORF status, its function remaining uncertain. The V end lost 4 bases, the J end lost 2 bases, and 25 bases lay between the germline ends. CDR3 length: 18 amino acids. The part of the CDR3 DNA that was read is TGTGCCAGAAGCCCGTCGAATGATGAGGGACTGACTACCTACGAG. Translating it yields CARSPSNDEGLTTYE. The CDR3 in its entirety is CARSPSNDEGLTTYEQYF.

This clone appeared many times. The CDR3 extends 3 residues past the end of the read, so its final part is completed from the germline J gene. The chain recombines TRBV10-1 with TRBJ2-3; 11 bases line up with TRBD2. CDR3 length equals 16 residues. The germline gives CDR1 WNHNN, CDR2 SYGVQD (reference sequence). The junction had 7 bases not matched to a gene; V was cut back by 5 bases and J by 3 bases. Partial CDR3 DNA: TGCGCCAGCAGTCCCCTAGCGGGGGGAAGGACAGATACG. Its protein product is CASSPLAGGRTDT. The CDR3 in its entirety is CASSPLAGGRTDTQYF.

This clone showed up many times. With the read ending 3 residues before the CDR3 end, the germline J gene is used to fill in that end. The gene calls are TRBV6-1 and TRBJ1-2; 8 nucleotides align to TRBD1. This CDR3 spans 17 amino acids. Germline CDR1 and CDR2: MNHNS and SASEGT. V trimming: 2 bases; J trimming: 0 bases; junction bases outside the gene matches: 8. The CDR3 DNA, read in part, is TGTGCCAGCAGTGAAACGGGACAGGTAACATCTAACTATGGC. This codes for CASSETGQVTSNYG. The CDR3 in its entirety is CASSETGQVTSNYGYTF.

This clone was observed many times. Incomplete CDR3 DNA: TGTGCCAGCCGAGGGCAGAGCTCCTACAATGAG. Translation: CASRGQSSYNE. The whole CDR3 protein is CASRGQSSYNEQFF. V is TRBV11-3 and J is TRBJ2-1; TRBD2 is a possible D gene (5 bases). The read comes to an end 3 residues before the CDR3 does, leaving the germline J gene to fill in the end. This CDR3 comprises 14 residues. V shed 8 bases and J shed 0 bases, with 11 bases lying between them. CDR1 is SGHNT and CDR2 is YENEEA in the germline V gene.

As concerns this clone: Sequencing ends 3 residues short of the CDR3 end; the germline J gene provides the rest. V and J are TRBV18 and TRBJ1-2, with TRBD1 matching over 7 bases. This CDR3 is built from 15 residues. CDR1 and CDR2 from the germline V gene are KGHSH and LQKENI. The CDR3: CASSPRQGSPYDYTF. CDR3 DNA, as far as it was read: TGTGCCAGCTCACCTCGACAGGGCTCACCCTACGAC.

This clone was picked up many times. The CDR3 end lies 3 residues beyond the end of the read and is filled in from the germline J gene. This chain links TRBV10-3 with TRBJ2-6; tentative D call: TRBD2 (5 bases). The CDR3 has 17 amino acids. Germline CDR1 and CDR2: ENHRY and SYGVKD. V was shortened by 6 bases and J by 1 base, with 16 bases between the two germline ends. CDR3 amino acids: CAISQDGVGSGANVLTF. The CDR3 bases that were read are TGTGCCATCAGCCAGGACGGGGTGGGGTCTGGGGCCAACGTC.

This clone has ten or more counts. The read gets to within 3 residues of the CDR3 end, and the germline J gene fills in the rest. The chain employs TRBV20-1 and TRBJ2-5; D perhaps matches TRBD2 (7 bases). V gave up 4 bases and J gave up 5 bases, with 29 bases separating them. CDR3 size: 18 residues. CDR1 and CDR2 from the germline V gene are DFQATT and SNEGSKA (reference sequence). The CDR3 here is CSAIGDRWGTNFRETQYF. CDR3 bases read: TGCAGTGCTATAGGAGACAGGTGGGGGACTAATTTTCGGGAGACC.

This clone was detected ten times or more. The read ends 3 residues early relative to the CDR3; the germline J gene fills the gap. This chain joins TRBV20-1 and TRBJ1-2; 10 nucleotides line up with TRBD1. Germline V gives CDR1 DFQATT, CDR2 SNEGSKA (reference sequence). V was pared by 6 bases and J by 4 bases, with 11 bases of the junction left unmatched. This CDR3 contains 15 residues. CDR3 DNA, as far as it was read: TGCAGTGCCCGAAGACAGGGGGCGCCGATCTATGGC. This encodes CSARRQGAPIYG. The whole CDR3 protein reads CSARRQGAPIYGYTF.

There are many counts of this clone. The read gets to within 3 residues of the CDR3 end, and the germline J gene fills in the rest. The V and J genes are TRBV18 and TRBJ2-4; the D is unclear. With 3 bases removed from V and 6 bases from J, the gap between germline ends came to 12 bases. Germline V gene data show CDR1 as KGHSH and CDR2 as LQKENI. CDR3 length: 14 amino acids. The part of the CDR3 DNA that was read is TGTGCCAGCTCACCTCAGACTGAAGGAAACATT. Amino acid sequence: CASSPQTEGNI. The complete CDR3 protein is CASSPQTEGNIQYF.

This clone was recorded at least ten times. The junction and the germline gene differ at one end; a read error may be behind it. The read ends 3 residues shy of where the CDR3 ends; the end is completed using the germline J gene. This chain links TRBV4-2 with TRBJ2-7, with a tentative D call TRBD1 (7 bases). CDR3 length: 18 amino acids. Germline V lookup: CDR1 LGHNA, CDR2 YNFKEQ. The CDR3 reads CASSPHGALEGAIYEQYF. CDR3 bases read: TGCGCCAGCAGCCCCCACGGAGCGTTGGAGGGGGCGATATACGAG.

The sample holds many counts of this clone. The read stops 3 residues short of the end of the CDR3; the missing end is completed from the germline J gene. The V gene is TRBV2, the J gene TRBJ2-7, with no clear D. The CDR3 spans 14 residues. Trimming cost V 6 bases and J 3 bases, with 15 bases left between them. Germline CDR1 reads SNHLY; CDR2 reads FYNNEI. CDR3 sequence: CASSIPSRYYEQYF. Incomplete CDR3 DNA: TGTGCCAGCAGCATTCCATCTAGATACTACGAG.

In this sample, this clone turned up a few times. The covered CDR3 bases are TGTGCCAGCAGCTTAGGTCAGGGGAACACTGAA. Its protein is CASSLGQGNTE. The full CDR3 reads CASSLGQGNTEAFF. V and J are TRBV7-6 and TRBJ1-1; D is perhaps TRBD1 (5 bases). Read sequence stops 3 residues before the CDR3 end, and the germline J gene provides the missing end. CDR3 length: 14 residues. Germline V gene sequence: CDR1 SGHVS, CDR2 FNYEAQ. V was clipped by 1 base and J by 1 base, with 7 bases between them.

This clone was counted ten times or more. The DNA ends 3 residues before the CDR3 does, and the rest of the CDR3 is filled in from the germline J gene. The chain employs TRBV19 and TRBJ1-2; 8 positions match TRBD1. The CDR3 has 15 residues. Germline V gene lookup returns CDR1 LNHDA and CDR2 SQIVND (reference sequence). The J segment lost 0 bases and the V segment lost 10 bases, leaving 10 bases of the junction unmatched. CDR3 DNA (partial): TGTGCCATTAACCGGGACAGGAGGTCTAACTATGGC. It codes for CAINRDRRSNYG. The CDR3 in full is CAINRDRRSNYGYTF.

This clone was detected many times. The read comes to an end 3 residues before the CDR3 does, leaving the germline J gene to fill in the end. J is TRBJ1-1 and V is TRBV5-1; D gene ambiguous. The CDR3 has 13 amino acids. Germline CDR1 and CDR2: SGHRS and YFSETQ. The ends were cut back, 2 bases at V and 0 bases at J, with 5 bases in the middle. The CDR3 loop is CASSLYMNTEAFF. The covered CDR3 bases are TGCGCCAGCAGCTTATATATGAACACTGAA.

As for this clone: This could be a read error, since a much larger clone is one nucleotide away. The sequenced fragment ends 3 residues before the CDR3 boundary, so the rest is inferred from the germline J gene. This chain links TRBV7-6 with TRBJ1-4; 9 positions match TRBD1. The CDR3 length is 18 residues. From germline, CDR1 is SGHVS and CDR2 FNYEAQ. The chain's CDR3 is CASTPGSRDRVVLSPLFF. The part of the CDR3 DNA that was read is TGTGCCAGCACCCCTGGGTCTCGGGACAGGGTGGTACTTTCACCA.

Remarks on this clone: One end of the junction does not line up with germline, which may come from a read error. The CDR3 goes on 3 residues after the read ends, and that part is filled in from the germline J gene. At the DNA level, this CDR3 is encoded by other sequences in the same sample as well. V gene TRBV7-9 combines with J gene TRBJ1-3, with TRBD1 matching 9 bases. This CDR3 comprises 14 residues. CDR1 is SEHNR, CDR2 FQNEAQ, per germline (reference sequence). The CDR3 protein is CASSASGQGNTIYF. Partial CDR3 DNA: TGTGCCAGCAGCGCGTCGGGACAGGGAAACACG.

This clone was recorded at least ten times. The read finishes 3 residues shy of the CDR3 end, and the germline J gene is used to complete it. This chain uses TRBV5-1 with TRBJ2-1; TRBD2 agrees at 10 bases. Germline V lookup: CDR1 SGHRS, CDR2 YFSETQ. With 0 bases clipped from V and 8 bases from J, the junction kept 8 bases outside the gene matches. CDR3 length: 16 residues. The CDR3: CASSLVASGSIDEQFF. The covered CDR3 bases are TGCGCCAGCAGCTTGGTGGCTAGCGGGAGCATCGATGAG.

This clone was seen ten or more times. CDR3 protein: CASSWGQGEKLFF. CDR3 bases read: TGTGCCAGCAGCTGGGGACAGGGGGAAAAA. This sequence joins TRBV5-6 and TRBJ1-4; 10 bases agree with TRBD1. Read sequence stops 3 residues before the CDR3 end, and the germline J gene provides the missing end. Looked up from germline, CDR1 is SGHDT and CDR2 is YYEEEE. V gave up 3 bases and J gave up 8 bases; unmatched junction bases: 1. This CDR3 region has 13 residues. The full variable domain, in which reference TRBV5-6 and TRBJ1-4 provide the parts outside the CDR3, is DAGVTQSPTHLIKTRGQQVTLRCSPKSGHDTVSWYQQALGQGPQFIFQYYEEEERQRGNFPDRFSGHQFPNYSSELNVNALLLGDSALYLCASSWGQGEKLFFGSGTQLSVL.

The table lists this clone with many counts. The read terminates 3 residues ahead of where the CDR3 ends, so the germline J gene completes it. The V call is TRBV10-3, the J call TRBJ2-5, with D perhaps matching TRBD1 (5 bases). CDR1 is ENHRY, CDR2 SYGVKD, per germline. The CDR3 is 19 amino acids. V dropped 2 bases and J dropped 1 base, with 23 bases sitting between them. The CDR3 loop is CAISEPLDITQSGQETQYF. The covered CDR3 bases are TGTGCCATCAGTGAGCCACTGGACATAACACAATCAGGCCAAGAGACC.

This clone is classed as medium-sized. Coverage ceases 3 residues before the CDR3 finishes, and the germline J gene fills in the end. This chain uses TRBV12-5 with TRBJ2-3; the match to TRBD2 covers 15 bases. The CDR3 loop spans 18 amino acids. J gave up 2 bases and V 5 bases, and 8 bases lay outside the gene matches. In germline, CDR1 is LGHNT, CDR2 FRNRAP. The sequenced part of the CDR3 DNA is TGTGCTAGTGGTCGCCGAGGGACTAGCGGGGGGTACACAGATACG. It codes for CASGRRGTSGGYTDT. The CDR3 reads in full as CASGRRGTSGGYTDTQYF.

This clone was counted at least ten times. The missing CDR3 end, 3 residues past where the read stops, is filled in from the germline J gene. V and J are TRBV20-1 and TRBJ2-2, with D possibly being TRBD1 (5 bases). This CDR3 spans 14 amino acids. Germline CDR1 DFQATT, CDR2 SNEGSKA (reference sequence). The CDR3 DNA, read in part, is TGCAGTGCTAGTATGGGCTCTGGGGCCAACGTG. This translates into CSASMGSGANV. From start to end, the CDR3 is CSASMGSGANVLFF.

This clone was picked up a small number of times. The sequenced fragment ends 3 residues before the CDR3 boundary, so the rest is inferred from the germline J gene. The J gene is TRBJ2-3, the V gene TRBV2; D unresolved. CDR1 SNHLY and CDR2 FYNNEI come from the germline V gene. There are 12 residues in the CDR3. CDR3 sequence reads: CASSKSRETQYF. CDR3 DNA, as far as it was read: TGTGCCAGCAGTAAGTCCAGAGAGACG.

This clone was detected ten times or more. Read sequence stops 3 residues before the CDR3 end, and the germline J gene provides the missing end. The chain combines TRBV7-2 with TRBJ1-2; D gene uncertain. With 4 bases removed from V and 1 base from J, the gap between germline ends came to 4 bases. The CDR3 has 12 residues. The V gene's germline CDR1 is SGHTA and CDR2 FQGNSA. CDR3 bases read: TGTGCCAGCAGCTCCCTTAACTATGGC. Translation gives CASSSLNYG. The whole CDR3 region reads CASSSLNYGYTF. Full variable domain (missing parts from reference TRBV7-2 and TRBJ1-2): GAGVSQSPSNKVTEKGKDVELRCDPISGHTALYWYRQSLGQGLEFLIYFQGNSAPDKSGLPSDRFSAERTGGSVSTLTIQRTQQEDSAVYLCASSSLNYGYTFGSGTRLTVV.